One TCR beta chain is described in this entry. Arm-PCR of CDR3 regions with iRepertoire HTBI primers generated TCR beta libraries. TCRdb called the multiplex PCR reads again in MiXCR, with one record for every CDR3 protein. This table holds some 400,000 distinct CDR3 sequences, 14% to 15% found once. Time point defined: newly diagnosed GD, antithyroid drugs for less than 3 months. The TCR library was prepared using RNA isolated from PBMCs. This record comes from a study of regulatory T cells in long-lasting Graves disease. The trim removed 6 bases at V and 5 bases at J, leaving 6 bases unmatched. This CDR3 is built from 13 residues. CDR1 is DFQATT and CDR2 is SNEGSKA in the germline V gene (reference sequence). This sample also appeared in a second study, on T cells in Graves' hyperthyroidism and ophthalmopathy.

The sequenced sample was peripheral blood mononuclear cells (PBMCs), obtained at new diagnosis, from a patient treated with antithyroid drugs. This clonotype was obtained from a woman in her thirties with Graves disease. The rearrangement links TRBV20-1 to TRBJ2-5; 10 nucleotides line up with TRBD1. The CDR3 reads CSAGDRGGETQYF. In nucleotides, the CDR3 is TGCAGTGCGGGGGACAGGGGAGGGGAGACCCAGTACTTC.